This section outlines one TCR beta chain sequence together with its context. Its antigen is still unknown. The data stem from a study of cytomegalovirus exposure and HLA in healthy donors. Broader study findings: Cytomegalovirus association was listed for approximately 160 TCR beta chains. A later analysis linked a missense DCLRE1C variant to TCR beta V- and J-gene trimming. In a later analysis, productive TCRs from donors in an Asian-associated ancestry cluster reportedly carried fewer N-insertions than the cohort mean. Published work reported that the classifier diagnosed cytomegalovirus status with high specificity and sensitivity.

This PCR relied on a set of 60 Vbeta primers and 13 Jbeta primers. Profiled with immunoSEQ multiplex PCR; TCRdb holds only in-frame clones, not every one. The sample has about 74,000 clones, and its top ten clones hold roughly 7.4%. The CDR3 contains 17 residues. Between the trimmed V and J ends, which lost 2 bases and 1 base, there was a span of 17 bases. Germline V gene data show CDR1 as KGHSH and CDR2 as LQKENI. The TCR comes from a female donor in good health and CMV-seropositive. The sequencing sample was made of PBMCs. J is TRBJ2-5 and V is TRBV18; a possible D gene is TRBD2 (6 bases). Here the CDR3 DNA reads TGTGCCAGCTCACCATCTAGGAGGGCCTCCGTCCAAGAGACCCAGTACTTC. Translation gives CASSPSRRASVQETQYF.